The 9 T cell receptor beta chains listed next were all sequenced from one sample in a study of response to subunit inactivated influenza vaccine. TCRdb passed the RT-PCR reads through MiXCR, listing each CDR3 protein once. In the table there are 600,000 to 700,000 distinct CDR3 sequences, around 15% of which are singletons. Sequencing used PBMCs from blood, obtained 14 to 15 days before vaccination. The receptors were sampled from a man aged 50 to 60 who received an inactivated influenza vaccine.

A few counts support this clonotype. The chain carries TRBV20-1 and TRBJ1-2; tentative D call: TRBD1 (5 bases). V dropped 1 base and J dropped 5 bases, with 11 bases sitting between them. This CDR3 has 13 residues. From germline, CDR1 is DFQATT and CDR2 SNEGSKA (reference sequence). CDR3 nucleotide sequence: TGCAGTGCTAGAGCAGGAGGGGCGTATGGCTACACCTTC. Its protein product is CSARAGGAYGYTF.

This clonotype has only a few counts. The chain links TRBV6-1 to TRBJ2-7; a weak D match, TRBD1 (5 bases). The germline gives CDR1 MNHNS, CDR2 SASEGT. The CDR3 is 14 residues long. The V end lost 7 bases, the J end lost 0 bases, and 13 bases lay between the germline ends. The CDR3 here is CASTQMQGSYEQYF. The CDR3, as DNA: TGTGCCAGCACCCAGATGCAGGGCTCCTACGAGCAGTACTTC.

The gene calls are TRBV4-3 and TRBJ2-7, with 8 bases identical to TRBD1. The germline V gene encodes CDR1 LGHNA and CDR2 YSLEER. The CDR3 totals 15 residues. The V segment lost 0 bases and the J segment 7 bases; nucleotides outside the gene matches: 8. The CDR3 DNA sequence: TGCGCCAGCAGCCAAGATGCCCAGGGGGCGCTTGAGCAGTACTTC. Protein sequence: CASSQDAQGALEQYF.

In this sample, this clonotype turned up many times. The chain employs TRBV4-2 and TRBJ2-1; weak D call: TRBD2 (5 bases). The CDR3 totals 16 residues. Germline CDR1 and CDR2: LGHNA and YNFKEQ. The V end was cut by 0 bases, the J end by 3 bases, with 12 bases between. CDR3 bases: TGTGCCAGCAGCCAAGATCCCGGACTTAGCTACAATGAGCAGTTCTTC. Amino acids: CASSQDPGLSYNEQFF.

This clonotype was picked up a small number of times. The genes are TRBV7-2 and TRBJ2-7; D is perhaps TRBD1 (6 bases). The CDR3 is made up of 13 amino acids. The V gene lost 5 bases and the J gene lost 3 bases, with 11 bases spanning the gap. Germline lookup yields CDR1 SGHTA and CDR2 FQGNSA. The CDR3 DNA reads as TGTGCCAGCAGCGTCACCAGGGGCTACGAGCAGTACTTC. Translation: CASSVTRGYEQYF.

This sequence joins TRBV5-6 and TRBJ2-5; 8 bases are a match to TRBD2. The CDR3 spans 16 residues. Trimming took 2 bases from V and 2 from J; bases not matched to a gene: 8. Germline CDR1 reads SGHDT; CDR2 reads YYEEEE. CDR3 sequence: CASSFLASGLQETQYF. CDR3 DNA sequence: TGTGCCAGCAGCTTCTTGGCTAGCGGGCTTCAAGAGACCCAGTACTTC.

This clonotype was recorded a few times. V is TRBV9 and J is TRBJ1-2; 7 bases match TRBD1. Per germline, CDR1 SGDLS and CDR2 YYNGEE. J was trimmed by 3 bases and V by 4 bases; bases with no gene match: 9. The CDR3 totals 15 residues. The CDR3 region is CASSNPDRSHYGYTF. As DNA, the CDR3 is TGTGCCAGCAGCAACCCGGACAGGAGCCACTATGGCTACACCTTC.

The table lists this clonotype with many counts. This chain uses TRBV20-1 with TRBJ2-7, with TRBD2 as a possible D gene (5 bases). V was trimmed by 0 bases and J by 4 bases, leaving 13 bases between them. The CDR3 is 14 residues long. Germline CDR1 is DFQATT and CDR2 is SNEGSKA (reference sequence). CDR3 region: CSARDLEREYEQYF. The CDR3 coding sequence is TGCAGTGCTAGAGATCTGGAGAGGGAGTACGAGCAGTACTTC.

The chain combines TRBV6-2 or TRBV6-3 with TRBJ1-6, with D tentatively TRBD1 (6 bases). The CDR3 consists of 16 residues. Trimming left V 4 bases short and J 4 bases short, with 14 bases between. Per germline, CDR1 MNHEY and CDR2 SVGEGT. The CDR3 DNA follows: TGTGCCAGCAGTTTACGCCGGCAGGGGTATAATTCACCCCTCCACTTT. It translates to CASSLRRQGYNSPLHF.